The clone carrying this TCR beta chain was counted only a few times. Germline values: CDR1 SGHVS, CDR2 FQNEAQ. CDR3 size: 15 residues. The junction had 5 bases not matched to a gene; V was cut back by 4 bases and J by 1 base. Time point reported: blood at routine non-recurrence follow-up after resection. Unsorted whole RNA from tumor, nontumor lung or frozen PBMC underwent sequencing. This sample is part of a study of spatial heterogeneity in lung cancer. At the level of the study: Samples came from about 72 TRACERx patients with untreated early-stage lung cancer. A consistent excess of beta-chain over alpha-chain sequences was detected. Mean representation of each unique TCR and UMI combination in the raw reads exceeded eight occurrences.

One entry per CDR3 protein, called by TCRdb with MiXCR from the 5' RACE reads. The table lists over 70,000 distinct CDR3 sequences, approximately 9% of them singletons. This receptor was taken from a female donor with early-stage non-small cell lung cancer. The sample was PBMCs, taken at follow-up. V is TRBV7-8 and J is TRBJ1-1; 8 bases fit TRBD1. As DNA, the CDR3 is TGTGCCAGCAGCTCCCAGGGGGCATCGAACACTGAAGCTTTCTTT. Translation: CASSSQGASNTEAFF.